These 30 T cell receptor beta chains share one sample of origin, sequenced in a study of T cell changes during pregnancy in multiple sclerosis. Assay used: immunoSEQ multiplex PCR; TCRdb lists only in-frame clones, some missing. Of 50,000 to 75,000 clones listed, more than 90% are singletons. Source: peripheral blood, taken in the first trimester of pregnancy. The source of these receptors is a female donor in good health, enrolled as a control in a pregnancy study.

The chain employs TRBV27 and TRBJ1-5; D is perhaps TRBD1 (5 bases). This CDR3 spans 16 amino acids. CDR1 and CDR2 from the germline V gene are MNHEY and SMNVEV (reference sequence). Trimming took 2 bases from V and 1 from J, leaving 12 bases between them. The CDR3 coding sequence is TGTGCCAGCAGTTTAGGGGGGGAAGGGAGCAATCAGCCCCAGCATTTT. The encoded protein is CASSLGGEGSNQPQHF.

The CDR3 spells CASSQDRTGSPQETQYF. The DNA for the CDR3 is TGTGCCAGCAGCCAGGACCGGACAGGGAGTCCGCAAGAGACCCAGTACTTC. The rearrangement uses TRBV14 and TRBJ2-5, with 8 bases lining up with TRBD1. CDR3 length: 17 residues. The junction had 11 bases not matched to a gene; V was cut back by 3 bases and J by 2 bases. Germline V CDR1 and CDR2: SGHDN, FVKESK.

With regard to this clone: A junction end diverges from the germline sequence, so it may reflect a read error. V gene TRBV7-7 combines with J gene TRBJ2-2, with 7 positions matching TRBD1. The germline CDR1 and CDR2 sequences are SSHAT and FNYEAQ (reference sequence). This CDR3 spans 14 amino acids. The CDR3 DNA reads TGTGCTAGCAGCTTAGCAGGGGGCACCGGGGAGCTGTTTTTT. Translation: CASSLAGGTGELFF.

The chain couples TRBV7-9 to TRBJ2-6; TRBD2 is a possible D gene (5 bases). The length of the CDR3 is 16 residues. Germline lookup yields CDR1 SEHNR and CDR2 FQNEAQ (reference sequence). V was shortened by 2 bases and J by 4 bases, with 12 bases between the two germline ends. The CDR3 DNA follows: TGTGCCAGCAGCTTATTGGTAGGGAGCGGGGCCAACGTCCTGACTTTC. Its protein product is CASSLLVGSGANVLTF.

This clone was recorded once. This rearrangement joins TRBV7-9 to TRBJ1-1; possible D gene TRBD1, 6 bases. This CDR3 has 18 amino acids. CDR1 and CDR2 (germline): SEHNR, FQNEAQ (reference sequence). V lost 8 bases and J 0 bases, leaving 25 bases between the germline ends. The CDR3 sequence: CASYSFPLRWDMNTEAFF. CDR3 nucleotides: TGTGCCAGCTATTCTTTCCCTTTAAGGTGGGACATGAACACTGAAGCTTTCTTT.

DNA of the CDR3: TGTGCCAGCAGCGGAGGGTTGGTCACCGGGGAGCTGTTTTTT. Protein: CASSGGLVTGELFF. The chain couples TRBV9 to TRBJ2-2, with a weak D call TRBD2 (5 bases). With 3 bases removed from V and 4 bases from J, the gap between germline ends came to 10 bases. CDR3 length: 14 amino acids. Germline assignment: CDR1 SGDLS and CDR2 YYNGEE.

The V and J genes are TRBV10-3 and TRBJ2-3, with D perhaps TRBD2 (5 bases). Trimming shortened V by 0 bases and J by 5 bases, and 9 bases separated the two germline ends. CDR1 and CDR2 from the germline V gene are ENHRY and SYGVKD. This CDR3 contains 14 residues. The chain's CDR3 is CAISESMSGDTQYF. The CDR3 DNA sequence: TGTGCCATCAGTGAGTCGATGAGCGGAGATACGCAGTATTTT.

This sequence joins TRBV7-2 and TRBJ2-3; 8 bases match TRBD1. Germline trimming cut 0 bases from V and 1 base from J; bases unmatched to any gene: 6. The CDR3 length is 17 residues. Germline V gene sequence: CDR1 SGHTA, CDR2 FQGNSA. The CDR3 here is CASSLAGRGLGTDTQYF. Written as DNA, the CDR3 is TGTGCCAGCAGCTTAGCGGGCAGGGGGCTCGGCACAGATACGCAGTATTTT.

The chain is built from TRBV12-5 and TRBJ2-5; 7 bases line up with TRBD1. The CDR3 extends over 14 amino acids. Germline CDR1 reads LGHNT; CDR2 reads FRNRAP. The trim removed 6 bases at V and 5 bases at J, leaving 9 bases unmatched. CDR3 loop: CASGPGQAGETQYF. The CDR3 DNA reads TGTGCTAGTGGCCCCGGACAGGCAGGGGAGACCCAGTACTTC.

Worth noting for this clone: The same CDR3 arises from other DNA sequences in this sample as well. The chain is built from TRBV7-9 and TRBJ1-5, with no clear D. CDR3 length: 15 amino acids. V lost 1 base and J lost 0, with 7 bases in between. Per germline, CDR1 SEHNR and CDR2 FQNEAQ (reference sequence). In DNA, the CDR3 is TGTGCCAGCAGCTTAGGTGATAGTAGCAATCAGCCCCAGCATTTT. This encodes CASSLGDSSNQPQHF.

The J gene is TRBJ2-1, the V gene TRBV13; D possibly corresponds to TRBD2 (6 bases). The CDR3 covers 15 residues. Germline values: CDR1 PRHDT, CDR2 FYEKMQ (reference sequence). V lost 2 bases and J 8 bases, leaving 16 bases between the germline ends. CDR3 region: CASSLRGGDGHEQFF. The CDR3 DNA reads as TGTGCCAGCAGCTTACGGGGCGGGGACGGGCATGAGCAGTTCTTC.

The chain couples TRBV7-8 to TRBJ2-1; 8 bases agree with TRBD2. The CDR3 contains 16 residues. Trimming cost V 2 bases and J 9 bases; bases outside gene matches: 12. Germline CDR1 SGHVS, CDR2 FQNEAQ. CDR3 protein: CASSLSPAGGGLEQFF. The CDR3 nucleotides are TGTGCCAGCAGCTTATCACCCGCGGGAGGAGGCCTTGAGCAGTTCTTC.

This chain links TRBV6-6 with TRBJ1-2; D not resolved. V shed 7 bases and J shed 9 bases, with 9 bases lying between them. This CDR3 has 10 residues. CDR1 is MNHNY, CDR2 SVGAGI, per germline (reference sequence). The CDR3 region is CASNGRSYTF. The DNA of the CDR3 is TGTGCCAGCAATGGGAGGAGCTACACCTTC.

The V gene is TRBV6-5, the J gene TRBJ1-6; D gene unclear. V was cut by 1 base and J by 10 bases, with 11 bases left in between. In germline, CDR1 is MNHEY, CDR2 SVGAGI. CDR3 length equals 14 residues. CDR3 loop: CASSYYPPRSPLHF. Written as DNA, the CDR3 is TGTGCCAGCAGTTACTACCCTCCGCGATCACCCCTCCACTTT.

The rearrangement uses TRBV18 and TRBJ2-7; 8 bases are a match to TRBD1. The V gene's germline CDR1 is KGHSH and CDR2 LQKENI. With V trimmed by 3 bases and J by 5 bases, 3 bases remained unmatched. CDR3 length: 13 amino acids. The chain's CDR3 is CASSPVRGHEQYF. The CDR3 DNA follows: TGTGCCAGCTCACCTGTCAGGGGGCACGAGCAGTACTTC.

V and J are TRBV5-1 and TRBJ2-4, with 8 bases lining up with TRBD1. The J segment lost 8 bases and the V segment lost 4 bases, leaving 8 bases of the junction unmatched. Germline CDR1 reads SGHRS; CDR2 reads YFSETQ. This CDR3 comprises 14 residues. The CDR3 loop is CASSLGTGSDIQYF. The DNA of the CDR3 is TGCGCCAGCAGCCTAGGGACAGGTAGCGACATTCAGTACTTC.

DNA for the CDR3: TGTGCCACCAGCACGGGACAGTCAAACACTGAAGCTTTCTTT. Translated, it gives CATSTGQSNTEAFF. V is TRBV15 and J is TRBJ1-1, with 7 bases identical to TRBD1. The CDR3 extends over 14 amino acids. J lost 2 bases, V lost 4 bases, and 4 bases had no gene match. CDR1 LNHNV and CDR2 YYDKDF come from the germline V gene (reference sequence).

This chain uses TRBV20-1 with TRBJ2-1; D not certain. The CDR3 is made up of 11 amino acids. Trimming cost V 7 bases and J 12 bases, with 16 bases left between them. Germline CDR1 is DFQATT and CDR2 is SNEGSKA (reference sequence). CDR3 nucleotide sequence: TGCAGTGTTCACCGAGATACCGCGCAGTTCTTC. It is translated as CSVHRDTAQFF.

V gene TRBV6-5 combines with J gene TRBJ1-1; TRBD1 matches 9 bases. Trimming cost V 0 bases and J 7 bases; bases outside gene matches: 6. Looked up from germline, CDR1 is MNHEY and CDR2 is SVGAGI. The CDR3 length is 15 residues. CDR3 DNA sequence: TGTGCCAGCAGTTACTCGTGGACAGGGGACCATGAAGCTTTCTTT. Amino acid sequence: CASSYSWTGDHEAFF.

The V and J genes are TRBV6-1 and TRBJ2-3; 14 nucleotides match TRBD2. V was clipped by 1 base and J by 7 bases; unmatched bases: 13. CDR1 and CDR2 from the germline V gene are MNHNS and SASEGT. The CDR3 consists of 19 residues. CDR3 sequence (DNA): TGTGCCAGCAGTGAAGATTTTGCGGGACTAGCGGGAGTAGAACATACGCAGTATTTT. Protein product: CASSEDFAGLAGVEHTQYF.

The chain recombines TRBV2 with TRBJ2-7, with 7 bases aligning to TRBD1. The CDR3 has 13 residues. Germline trimming cut 6 bases from V and 3 bases from J; bases unmatched to any gene: 5. Germline V CDR1 and CDR2: SNHLY, FYNNEI. The CDR3 loop is CASSRGFDYEQYF. CDR3 bases: TGTGCCAGCAGCAGGGGGTTCGACTACGAGCAGTACTTC.

CDR3 loop: CSVANRAGTEAFF. CDR3 DNA: TGCAGCGTTGCCAACAGGGCTGGGACTGAAGCTTTCTTT. The chain employs TRBV29-1 and TRBJ1-1, with a weak D call TRBD1 (6 bases). Trimming shortened V by 4 bases and J by 5 bases, and 14 bases separated the two germline ends. The germline V gene encodes CDR1 SQVTM and CDR2 ANQGSEA. The CDR3 is 13 amino acids.

Only one count was recorded for this clone. The chain employs TRBV9 and TRBJ2-2, with TRBD2 matching 8 bases. The CDR3 runs to 16 residues. Germline CDR1 SGDLS, CDR2 YYNGEE. Trimming cost V 0 bases and J 7 bases; bases outside gene matches: 8. CDR3 sequence (DNA): TGTGCCAGCAGCGTAGGAGGAGCGGGAGAAGACGGGGAGCTGTTTTTT. Translation: CASSVGGAGEDGELFF.

CDR3 region: CASSPRDLTDLPEAFF. In DNA form, the CDR3 reads TGTGCCAGCTCACCACGAGATCTGACAGATCTTCCTGAAGCTTTCTTT. The V and J genes are TRBV18 and TRBJ1-1, with a possible D match to TRBD1 (5 bases). The CDR3 has 16 residues. The germline CDR1 and CDR2 sequences are KGHSH and LQKENI. The V end lost 1 base, the J end lost 6 bases, and 18 bases lay between the germline ends.

This chain links TRBV28 with TRBJ2-1, with D maybe TRBD2 (6 bases). Germline V gene data show CDR1 as MDHEN and CDR2 as SYDVKM. The V end lost 1 base, the J end lost 5 bases, and 15 bases lay between the germline ends. CDR3 length: 16 amino acids. CDR3 coding DNA: TGTGCCAGCAGTTTATACCGTGGGACTGCCCACAATGAGCAGTTCTTC. Translation gives CASSLYRGTAHNEQFF.

The chain recombines TRBV19 with TRBJ1-6; a weak D match, TRBD1 (6 bases). Deletions cut 8 bases from V and 7 bases from J, with 12 bases between. The CDR3 extends over 13 amino acids. Germline CDR1 and CDR2: LNHDA and SQIVND (reference sequence). CDR3 nucleotides: TGTGCCAGTCACGGACAGCCAAATTCACCCCTCCACTTT. Amino acids: CASHGQPNSPLHF.

The gene calls are TRBV28 and TRBJ2-1, with 10 bases matching TRBD2. The ends lost 8 bases at V and 7 bases at J; junction bases unmatched: 11. CDR3 size: 15 residues. Germline V gives CDR1 MDHEN, CDR2 SYDVKM. For the CDR3, the DNA is TGTGCCAGCTCCCAGAGCGGGAGGGCAGGGAATGAGCAGTTCTTC. Translated: CASSQSGRAGNEQFF.

In its sample, this clone was seen once. The V gene is TRBV4-3, the J gene TRBJ2-7, with 10 bases identical to TRBD2. The CDR3 totals 20 residues. V lost 3 bases to trimming and J lost 1 base; unmatched junction nucleotides: 18. Germline lookup yields CDR1 LGHNA and CDR2 YSLEER. CDR3 sequence: CASSQTLGLAETYFSYEQYF. The CDR3 coding sequence is TGCGCCAGCAGCCAGACTCTCGGACTAGCGGAGACCTATTTTTCCTACGAGCAGTACTTC.

This CDR3 is CASSPGTSGSNEQFF. The CDR3 coding sequence is TGTGCCAGCTCCCCCGGGACTAGCGGGAGTAATGAGCAGTTCTTC. The chain has TRBV18 and TRBJ2-1, with 14 bases matching TRBD2. The ends lost 6 bases at V and 7 bases at J; junction bases unmatched: 5. This CDR3 region has 15 residues. The germline CDR1 and CDR2 sequences are KGHSH and LQKENI.

The chain recombines TRBV7-3 with TRBJ1-1, with 9 bases lining up with TRBD1. Germline V gene lookup returns CDR1 SGHTA and CDR2 FQGTGA. V lost 5 bases to trimming and J lost 11 bases; unmatched junction nucleotides: 9. This CDR3 comprises 13 residues. Here the CDR3 reads CASSPTPGTGAFF. In DNA form, the CDR3 reads TGTGCCAGCAGCCCCACTCCCGGGACAGGGGCTTTCTTT.